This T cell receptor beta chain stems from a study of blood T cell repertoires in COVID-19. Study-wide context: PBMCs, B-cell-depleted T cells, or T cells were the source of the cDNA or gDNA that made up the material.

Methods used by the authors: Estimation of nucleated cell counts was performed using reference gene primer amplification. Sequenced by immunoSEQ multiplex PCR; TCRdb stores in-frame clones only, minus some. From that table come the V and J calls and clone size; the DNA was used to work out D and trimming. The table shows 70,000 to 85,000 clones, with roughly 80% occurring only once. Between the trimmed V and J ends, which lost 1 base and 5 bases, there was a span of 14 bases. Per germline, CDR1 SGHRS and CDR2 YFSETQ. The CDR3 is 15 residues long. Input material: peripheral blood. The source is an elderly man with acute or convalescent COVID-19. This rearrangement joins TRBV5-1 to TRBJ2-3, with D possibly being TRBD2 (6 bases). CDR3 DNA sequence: TGCGCCAGCAGCTTGTCCCGACTAGGAGGAGATACGCAGTATTTT. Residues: CASSLSRLGGDTQYF.